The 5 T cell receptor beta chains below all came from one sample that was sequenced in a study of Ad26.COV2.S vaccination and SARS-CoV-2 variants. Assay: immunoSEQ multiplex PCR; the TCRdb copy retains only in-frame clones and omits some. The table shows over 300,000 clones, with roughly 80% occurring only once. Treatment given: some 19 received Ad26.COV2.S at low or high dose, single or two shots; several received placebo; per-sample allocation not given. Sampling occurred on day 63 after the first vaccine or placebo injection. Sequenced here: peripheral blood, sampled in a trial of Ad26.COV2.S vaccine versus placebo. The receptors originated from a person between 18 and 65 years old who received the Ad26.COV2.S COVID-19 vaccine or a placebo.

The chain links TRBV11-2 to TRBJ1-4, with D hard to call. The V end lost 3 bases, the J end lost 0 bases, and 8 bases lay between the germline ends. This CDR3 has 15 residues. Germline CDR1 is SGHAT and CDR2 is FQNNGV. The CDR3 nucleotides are TGTGCCAGCAGCTTTCGACGGTCAACTAATGAAAAACTGTTTTTT. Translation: CASSFRRSTNEKLFF.

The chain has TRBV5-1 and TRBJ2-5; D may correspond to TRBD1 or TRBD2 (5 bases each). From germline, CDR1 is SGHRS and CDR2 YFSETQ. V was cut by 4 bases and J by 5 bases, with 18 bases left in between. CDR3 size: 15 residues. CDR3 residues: CASSRGTPPGETQYF. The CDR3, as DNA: TGCGCCAGCAGCCGAGGGACCCCCCCCGGGGAGACCCAGTACTTC.

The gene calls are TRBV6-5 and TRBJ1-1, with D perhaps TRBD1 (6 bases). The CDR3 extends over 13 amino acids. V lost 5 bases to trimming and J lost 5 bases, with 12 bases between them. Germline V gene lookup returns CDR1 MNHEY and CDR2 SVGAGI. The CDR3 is CASSPTGRTEAFF. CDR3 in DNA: TGTGCCAGCAGTCCCACAGGGAGAACTGAAGCTTTCTTT.

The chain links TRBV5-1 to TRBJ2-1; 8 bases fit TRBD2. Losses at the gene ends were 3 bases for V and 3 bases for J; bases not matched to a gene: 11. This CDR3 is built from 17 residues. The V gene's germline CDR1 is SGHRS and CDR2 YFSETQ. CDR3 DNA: TGCGCCAGCAGCTCAAACTCCGGGACTAGGGTCTACAATGAGCAGTTCTTC. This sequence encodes CASSSNSGTRVYNEQFF. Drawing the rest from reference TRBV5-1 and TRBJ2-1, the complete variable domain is KAGVTQTPRYLIKTRGQQVTLSCSPISGHRSVSWYQQTPGQGLQFLFEYFSETQRNKGNFPGRFSGRQFSNSRSEMNVSTLELGDSALYLCASSSNSGTRVYNEQFFGPGTRLTVL.

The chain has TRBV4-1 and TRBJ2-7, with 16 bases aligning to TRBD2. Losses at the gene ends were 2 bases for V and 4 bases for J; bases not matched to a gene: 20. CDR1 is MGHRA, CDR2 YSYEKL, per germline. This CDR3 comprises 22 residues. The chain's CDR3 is CASSQSGQRFGTSGRARYEQYF. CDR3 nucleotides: TGCGCCAGCAGCCAATCGGGACAACGGTTCGGGACTAGCGGGAGGGCCAGGTACGAGCAGTACTTC.